This T cell receptor beta chain is drawn from a study of siplizumab effects on memory and regulatory T cells. Study observations and caveats: Suppressive capability of dividing Tregs from siplizumab cultures went unverified. Neither a naive nor a memory phenotype was assignable to roughly 75-96% of proliferating CD4+ or CD8+ clones. It seemed that naive T cells were more diverse than memory cells and were major contributors to the alloresponse.

The CDR3 loop spans 17 amino acids. Trimming took 3 bases from V and 0 from J; bases not matched to a gene: 9. Germline assignment: CDR1 SGDLS and CDR2 YYNGEE. The study assayed around 9 x 10^4 TCR templates per sample. Produced via immunoSEQ multiplex PCR; TCRdb's table is partial and in-frame only. This sample has approximately 100,000 clones; just under 95% occur once, and the top ten carry over 0.15%. Concerning this clone: Its antigen remains unidentified.

This chain links TRBV9 with TRBJ2-1, with 7 bases that match TRBD1. Sequencing was done on a sample of non-Treg CD4+ T cells sorted from blood. The sequence was obtained from a human donor in good health. The CDR3 DNA reads as TGTGCCAGCAGCGCATCGACAGGGTACAGCTCCTACAATGAGCAGTTCTTC. Its translation: CASSASTGYSSYNEQFF.